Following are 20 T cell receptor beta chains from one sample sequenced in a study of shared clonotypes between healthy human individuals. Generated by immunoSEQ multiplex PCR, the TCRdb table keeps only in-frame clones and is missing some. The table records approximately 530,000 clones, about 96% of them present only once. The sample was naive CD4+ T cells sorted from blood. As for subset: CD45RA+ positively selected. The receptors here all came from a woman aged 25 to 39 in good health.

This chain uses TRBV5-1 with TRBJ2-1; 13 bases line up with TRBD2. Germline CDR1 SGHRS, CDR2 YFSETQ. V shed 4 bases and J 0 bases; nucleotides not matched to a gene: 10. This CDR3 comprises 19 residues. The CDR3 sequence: CASSPTSGRAGSSYNEQFF. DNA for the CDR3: TGCGCCAGCAGCCCCACTAGCGGGAGGGCGGGGAGCTCCTACAATGAGCAGTTCTTC. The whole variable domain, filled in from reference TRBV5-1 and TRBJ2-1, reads KAGVTQTPRYLIKTRGQQVTLSCSPISGHRSVSWYQQTPGQGLQFLFEYFSETQRNKGNFPGRFSGRQFSNSRSEMNVSTLELGDSALYLCASSPTSGRAGSSYNEQFFGPGTRLTVL.

CDR3 DNA sequence: TGTGCCAGCAGCACAAACGGTTGGGGATATGAGCAGTTCTTC. It encodes CASSTNGWGYEQFF. The chain uses TRBV7-3 and TRBJ2-1, with D unclear. Germline V gene sequence: CDR1 SGHTA, CDR2 FQGTGA. The ends were cut back, 5 bases at V and 8 bases at J, with 16 bases in the middle. The length of the CDR3 is 14 residues. The entire variable domain, with the rest obtained from reference TRBV7-3 and TRBJ2-1, is as follows: GAGVSQTPSNKVTEKGKYVELRCDPISGHTALYWYRQSLGQGPEFLIYFQGTGAADDSGLPNDRFFAVRPEGSVSTLKIQRTERGDSAVYLCASSTNGWGYEQFFGPGTRLTVL.

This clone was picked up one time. The CDR3 DNA sequence: TGTGCCAGCAGCACCGGGCTAGCGGGAGCGAACGAGCAGTACTTC. Translated, it gives CASSTGLAGANEQYF. This chain uses TRBV6-5 with TRBJ2-7, with 10 bases fitting TRBD2. CDR3 length: 15 residues. Per the germline V gene, CDR1 is MNHEY and CDR2 is SVGAGI. The V gene end was trimmed by 6 bases and the J gene end by 5 bases; junction bases not matched to a gene: 10.

The CDR3 coding sequence is TGTGCCATCAGTGCAGCGGGAGGTGAGCAGTACTTC. It codes for CAISAAGGEQYF. This chain links TRBV10-3 with TRBJ2-7; 9 nucleotides align to TRBD2. The length of the CDR3 is 12 residues. The V gene's germline CDR1 is ENHRY and CDR2 SYGVKD. The trim removed 4 bases at V and 7 bases at J, leaving 2 bases unmatched.

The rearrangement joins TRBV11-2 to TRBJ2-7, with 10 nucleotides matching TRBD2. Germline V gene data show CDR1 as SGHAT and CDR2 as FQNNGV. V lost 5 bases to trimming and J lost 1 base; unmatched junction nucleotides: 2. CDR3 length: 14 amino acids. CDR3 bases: TGTGCCAGCAGCACTAGCGGGGTTTCCTACGAGCAGTACTTC. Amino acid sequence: CASSTSGVSYEQYF.

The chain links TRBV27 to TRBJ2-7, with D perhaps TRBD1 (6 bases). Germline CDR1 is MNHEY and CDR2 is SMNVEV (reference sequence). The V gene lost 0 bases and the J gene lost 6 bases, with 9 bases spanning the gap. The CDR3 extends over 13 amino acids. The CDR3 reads CASSLSGQPEQYF. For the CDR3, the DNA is TGTGCCAGCAGTTTATCCGGACAGCCCGAGCAGTACTTC.

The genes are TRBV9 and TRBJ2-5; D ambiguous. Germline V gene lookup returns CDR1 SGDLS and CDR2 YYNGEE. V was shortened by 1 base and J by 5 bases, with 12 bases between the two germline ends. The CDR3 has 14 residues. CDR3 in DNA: TGTGCCAGCAGCGTACTCACCTCTGGGGAGACCCAGTACTTC. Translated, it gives CASSVLTSGETQYF. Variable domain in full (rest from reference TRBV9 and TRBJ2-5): DSGVTQTPKHLITATGQRVTLRCSPRSGDLSVYWYQQSLDQGLQFLIQYYNGEERAKGNILERFSAQQFPDLHSELNLSSLELGDSALYFCASSVLTSGETQYFGPGTRLLVL.

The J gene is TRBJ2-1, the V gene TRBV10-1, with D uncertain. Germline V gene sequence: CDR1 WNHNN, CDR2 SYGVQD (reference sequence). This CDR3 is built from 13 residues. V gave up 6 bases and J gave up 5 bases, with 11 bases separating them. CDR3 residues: CASSPTTNNEQFF. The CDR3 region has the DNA TGCGCCAGCAGCCCTACTACCAACAATGAGCAGTTCTTC.

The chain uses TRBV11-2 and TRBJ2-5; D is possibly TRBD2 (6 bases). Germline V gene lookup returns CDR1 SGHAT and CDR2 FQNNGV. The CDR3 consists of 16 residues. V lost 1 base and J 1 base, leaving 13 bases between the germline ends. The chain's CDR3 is CASSLGPAGPQETQYF. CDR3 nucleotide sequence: TGTGCCAGCAGCTTAGGCCCGGCGGGACCCCAAGAGACCCAGTACTTC. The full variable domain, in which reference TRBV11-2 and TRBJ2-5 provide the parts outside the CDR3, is EAGVAQSPRYKIIEKRQSVAFWCNPISGHATLYWYQQILGQGPKLLIQFQNNGVVDDSQLPKDRFSAERLKGVDSTLKIQPAKLEDSAVYLCASSLGPAGPQETQYFGPGTRLLVL.

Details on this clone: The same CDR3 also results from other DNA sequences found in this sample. In DNA, the CDR3 is TGTGCCAGCTCACCCGGACAAGTCTCCTACGAGCAGTACTTC. Translated, it gives CASSPGQVSYEQYF. The chain links TRBV18 to TRBJ2-7, with a weak D call TRBD1 (5 bases). Germline CDR1 and CDR2: KGHSH and LQKENI. The CDR3 consists of 14 residues. V lost 3 bases, J lost 0 bases, and 9 bases lay in between.

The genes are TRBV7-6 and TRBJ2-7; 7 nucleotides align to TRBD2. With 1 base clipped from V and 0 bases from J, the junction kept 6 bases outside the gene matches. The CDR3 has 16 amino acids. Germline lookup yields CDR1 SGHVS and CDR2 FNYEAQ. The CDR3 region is CASSLGSSGGSYEQYF. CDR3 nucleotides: TGTGCCAGCAGCTTAGGCTCTAGCGGAGGCTCCTACGAGCAGTACTTC.

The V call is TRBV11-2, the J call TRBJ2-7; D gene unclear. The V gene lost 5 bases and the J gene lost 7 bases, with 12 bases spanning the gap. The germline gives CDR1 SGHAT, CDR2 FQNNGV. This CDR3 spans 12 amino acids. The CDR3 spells CASSATGWEQYF. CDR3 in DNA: TGTGCCAGCAGCGCCACGGGTTGGGAGCAGTACTTC.

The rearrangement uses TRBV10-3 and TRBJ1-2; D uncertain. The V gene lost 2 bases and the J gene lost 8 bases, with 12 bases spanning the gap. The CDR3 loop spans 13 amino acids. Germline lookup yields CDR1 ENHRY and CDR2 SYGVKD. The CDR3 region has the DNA TGTGCCATCAGTGAGAAGGGAAGTAGCGGCTACACCTTC. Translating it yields CAISEKGSSGYTF.

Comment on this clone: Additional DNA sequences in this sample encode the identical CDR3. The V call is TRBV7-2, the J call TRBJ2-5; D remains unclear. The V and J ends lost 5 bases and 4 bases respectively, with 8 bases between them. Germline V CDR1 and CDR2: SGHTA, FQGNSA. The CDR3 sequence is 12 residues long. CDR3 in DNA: TGTGCCAGCAGCCCGTGGGGAGAGACCCAGTACTTC. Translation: CASSPWGETQYF.

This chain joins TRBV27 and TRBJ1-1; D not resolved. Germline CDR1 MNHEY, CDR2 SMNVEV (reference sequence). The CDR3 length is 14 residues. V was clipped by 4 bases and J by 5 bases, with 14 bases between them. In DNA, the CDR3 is TGTGCCAGCAGTTCCCGGGGATTACGTACTGAAGCTTTCTTT. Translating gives CASSSRGLRTEAFF.

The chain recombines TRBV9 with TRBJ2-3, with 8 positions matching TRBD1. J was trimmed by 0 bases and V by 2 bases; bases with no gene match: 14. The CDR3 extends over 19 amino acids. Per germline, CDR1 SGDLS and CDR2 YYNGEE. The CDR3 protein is CASSVGLRDRTPSTDTQYF. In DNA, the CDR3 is TGTGCCAGCAGCGTGGGTCTACGGGACAGGACCCCTAGCACAGATACGCAGTATTTT.

The CDR3 spells CAAQGQMFGNQPQHF. In DNA, the CDR3 is TGTGCCGCCCAGGGACAGATGTTCGGAAATCAGCCCCAGCATTTT. The genes are TRBV28 and TRBJ1-5; 7 bases agree with TRBD1. V was pared by 11 bases and J by 4 bases, with 14 bases of the junction left unmatched. Germline CDR1 reads MDHEN; CDR2 reads SYDVKM. CDR3 length: 15 residues. Filled out from reference TRBV28 and TRBJ1-5, the complete variable domain reads DVKVTQSSRYLVKRTGEKVFLECVQDMDHENMFWYRQDPGLGLRLIYFSYDVKMKEKGDIPEGYSVSREKKERFSLILESASTNQTSMYLCAAQGQMFGNQPQHFGDGTRLSIL.

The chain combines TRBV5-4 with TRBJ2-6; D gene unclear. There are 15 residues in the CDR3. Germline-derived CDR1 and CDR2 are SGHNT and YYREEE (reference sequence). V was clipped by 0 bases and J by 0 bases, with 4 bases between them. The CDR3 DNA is TGTGCCAGCAGCTTGGGCGGCTCTGGGGCCAACGTCCTGACTTTC. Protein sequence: CASSLGGSGANVLTF.

The DNA of the CDR3 is TGCAGCGTTGGCAGAAGCTCTGGGGCCAACGTCCTGACTTTC. As protein: CSVGRSSGANVLTF. The V gene is TRBV29-1, the J gene TRBJ2-6; D gene unclear. Germline CDR1 SQVTM, CDR2 ANQGSEA. This CDR3 contains 14 residues. Trimming removed 4 bases at V and 0 bases at J, with 7 bases between.

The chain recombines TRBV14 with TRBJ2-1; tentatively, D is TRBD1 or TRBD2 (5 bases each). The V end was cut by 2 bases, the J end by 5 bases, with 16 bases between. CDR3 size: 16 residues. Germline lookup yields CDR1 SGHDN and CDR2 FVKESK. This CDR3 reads CASSQRTGRSNNEQFF. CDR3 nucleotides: TGTGCCAGCAGCCAACGAACGGGACGGAGTAACAATGAGCAGTTCTTC.